This T cell receptor (beta chain) was identified in a study of metastatic and nonmetastatic thyroid tumors (dated by TCRdb to the early 2020s). A note on the overall study: Repertoires from peripheral blood and from tumor or nodule tissue samples of malignant and benign thyroid patients were compared.

Ten or more counts support this clone. Its antigen is currently not known. Base quality data are lacking; no much larger clone is found one base away. No patient had received any treatment before thyroid surgery. The study retrospectively analysed patient clinical samples collected from about 2012 to 2018 using T-cell receptor beta sequencing. Broader findings and caveats from the paper: In both blood and tumor samples, TCR beta diversity was reported to be significantly higher in malignant tumors than in benign nodules.

Looking up the germline V gene (reference sequence) yields CDR1 MNHEY and CDR2 SMNVEV. The V and J ends are trimmed by 3 bases and 1 base, leaving 9 bases between them. The CDR3, cysteine through phenylalanine, is 15 amino acids long. Only the CDR3 region is kept as DNA, spanning 45 bases read in frame from base 1. Receptor libraries were prepared by PCR. The listed sequencing device is Illumina HiSeq 4000. High-throughput sequencing was used to profile the TCR beta-chain CDR3 region of every patient. Processing in the source paper ran as follows. Drawing on CDR3 differences between clinicopathological groups, the researchers built a classifier meant to tell apart patients with distant-metastatic papillary thyroid cancer. The Shannon index was used to assess repertoire diversity, and the Morisita-Horn index was used to assess tumor-blood repertoire similarity. The public sequencing data were trimmed at Q25 with fastp and processed into clonotypes with MiXCR by TCRdb, which kept only in-frame beta chains. Here the V and J calls rest on TCRdb's processing, not on the authors' analysis. Counted in this sample were approximately 38,000 clones; about a sixth of them appeared once. Clones ranked in the top ten supply about 9.9% of the sample.

The source is a female donor with papillary thyroid cancer or a benign thyroid nodule (not recorded which). Some clones in this sample may be carry-over from other donors' samples. The rearranged segments are TRBV27 and TRBJ2-2; too little of a D gene remains to name it. Sequenced sample: tumor tissue. In nucleotides, the sequence is TGTGCCAGCAGTTTCGGACGGCTGAACACCGGGGAGCTGTTTTTT. Its amino acids are CASSFGRLNTGELFF.